What follows are 27 T cell receptor beta chains derived from one specimen sequenced in a study of blood T cells in healthy people across ages. For the second PCR, which ran for 7 to 11 cycles, a sample-barcoded 5' primer and a J-beta primer mix were used. TCRdb fed the 5' RACE reads into MiXCR, producing one record per CDR3 protein. The sample shows hundreds of thousands of distinct CDR3 sequences, 56% of them seen only once. The sequencing sample was made of blood. These receptors were obtained from a man aged 35 to 55 in good health.

The gene calls are TRBV6-5 and TRBJ2-5, with TRBD2 matching over 9 bases. The germline CDR1 and CDR2 sequences are MNHEY and SVGAGI. Trimming took 6 bases from V and 4 from J; bases not matched to a gene: 6. The CDR3 has 14 amino acids. CDR3 in amino acids: CASRLYSGGETQYF. DNA for the CDR3: TGTGCCAGCAGACTCTATAGCGGGGGAGAGACCCAGTACTTC.

This chain connects TRBV6-1 to TRBJ2-5; TRBD2 might be the D (6 bases). The J call may be wrong; the DNA end is better matched by TRBJ2-7. Germline CDR1 is MNHNS and CDR2 is SASEGT. The CDR3 is made up of 14 amino acids. The CDR3 is CASSLGTQTYEQYF. The CDR3 region has the DNA TGTGCCAGCAGCCTGGGGACTCAGACCTACGAGCAGTACTTC.

This clonotype has more than one count but fewer than ten. V usage is TRBV19 and J usage is TRBJ2-5, with D maybe TRBD1 (5 bases). The CDR3 sequence is 14 residues long. Germline-derived CDR1 and CDR2 are LNHDA and SQIVND (reference sequence). Trimming removed 6 bases from V and 0 bases from J, with 11 bases in between. Here the CDR3 reads CASRRDSYQETQYF. The CDR3 nucleotides read TGTGCCAGTAGGAGAGACAGCTACCAAGAGACCCAGTACTTC.

The rearrangement links TRBV7-3 to TRBJ2-3; TRBD2 aligns across 12 bases. The CDR3 length is 16 residues. Germline V CDR1 and CDR2: SGHTA, FQGTGA. V dropped 2 bases and J dropped 6; count of bases not matched to a gene: 6. The CDR3, as DNA: TGTGCCAGCAGCTTACGCCTAGCGGGGGGGTTTGATACGCAGTATTTT. It is translated as CASSLRLAGGFDTQYF.

This clonotype was recorded only once. This rearrangement joins TRBV2 to TRBJ1-4, with 9 bases fitting TRBD1. This CDR3 is 14 amino acids long. J gave up 7 bases and V 6 bases, and 6 bases lay outside the gene matches. CDR1 is SNHLY and CDR2 is FYNNEI in the germline V gene. The CDR3 coding sequence is TGTGCCAGCAGAGGGGACAGGGCTACTGAAAAACTGTTTTTT. Translation: CASRGDRATEKLFF.

The rearrangement joins TRBV4-1 to TRBJ2-5; unclear D gene. V lost 4 bases and J lost 5, with 11 bases in between. This CDR3 spans 13 amino acids. Germline CDR1 and CDR2: MGHRA and YSYEKL. The CDR3 region is CASSRRLGETQYF. The CDR3 region has the DNA TGCGCCAGCAGCCGGCGGCTAGGGGAGACCCAGTACTTC.

V and J are TRBV3-1 and TRBJ1-5; D gene uncertain. CDR3 size: 14 residues. In germline, CDR1 is LGHDT, CDR2 YNNKEL (reference sequence). Between the trimmed V and J ends, which lost 3 bases and 3 bases, there was a span of 9 bases. Written as DNA, the CDR3 is TGTGCCAGCAGCCACCGGACGGACAATCAGCCCCAGCATTTT. Translation gives CASSHRTDNQPQHF.

This chain uses TRBV14 with TRBJ2-7, with unresolved D. The end of the DNA fits TRBJ2-5 better, so the J call may be wrong. Looked up from germline, CDR1 is SGHDN and CDR2 is FVKESK. The CDR3 runs to 12 residues. CDR3 amino acids: CASSQIRETQYF. CDR3 sequence (DNA): TGTGCCAGCAGCCAAATCCGAGAGACCCAGTACTTC.

This rearrangement joins TRBV7-6 to TRBJ2-1, with 9 bases aligning to TRBD1. The CDR3 length is 15 residues. Germline V CDR1 and CDR2: SGHVS, FNYEAQ. V dropped 4 bases and J dropped 7; count of bases not matched to a gene: 8. DNA of the CDR3: TGTGCCAGCAGCTACGGGGACAGGGACAAAAATGAGCAGTTCTTC. This sequence encodes CASSYGDRDKNEQFF.

The chain joins TRBV7-9 to TRBJ1-1; the D is unclear. V lost 0 bases and J lost 1, with 9 bases in between. The germline gives CDR1 SEHNR, CDR2 FQNEAQ (reference sequence). The CDR3 extends over 15 amino acids. For the CDR3, the DNA is TGTGCCAGCAGCTTAGCTGGCGGATCGAACACTGAAGCTTTCTTT. Translated, it gives CASSLAGGSNTEAFF. The full variable domain, rest sourced from reference TRBV7-9 and TRBJ1-1, is DTGVSQNPRHKITKRGQNVTFRCDPISEHNRLYWYRQTLGQGPEFLTYFQNEAQLEKSRLLSDRFSAERPKGSFSTLEIQRTEQGDSAMYLCASSLAGGSNTEAFFGQGTRLTVV.

CDR3 amino acids: CASSQDPRYRRNQPQHF. Here the CDR3 DNA reads TGTGCCAGCAGCCAAGATCCGCGGTATCGACGCAATCAGCCCCAGCATTTT. This chain uses TRBV4-2 with TRBJ1-5; no clear D gene. This CDR3 is 17 amino acids long. CDR1 and CDR2 (germline): LGHNA, YNFKEQ. Trimming left V 0 bases short and J 2 bases short, with 14 bases between.

The chain uses TRBV7-9 and TRBJ2-5; D ambiguous. The J call is uncertain, as TRBJ2-7 better fits the DNA end. This CDR3 region has 11 residues. The germline V gene has CDR1 SEHNR and CDR2 FQNEAQ (reference sequence). The CDR3 spells CASSQRSEQYF. DNA for the CDR3: TGTGCCAGCAGCCAACGGTCCGAGCAGTACTTC.

This clonotype occurred a few times. V gene TRBV6-1 combines with J gene TRBJ2-3; 7 nucleotides line up with TRBD2. V shed 8 bases and J 0 bases; nucleotides not matched to a gene: 5. Germline V gene data show CDR1 as MNHNS and CDR2 as SASEGT. CDR3 length: 14 amino acids. The CDR3 DNA sequence: TGTGCCAGCTTCGCTAGCGGAAGCACAGATACGCAGTATTTT. Its translation: CASFASGSTDTQYF.

This clonotype was recorded many times. The chain joins TRBV20-1 to TRBJ1-2; no firm D call. The length of the CDR3 is 13 residues. Between the trimmed V and J ends, which lost 3 bases and 5 bases, there was a span of 13 bases. The germline V gene has CDR1 DFQATT and CDR2 SNEGSKA (reference sequence). CDR3 DNA sequence: TGCAGTGCTAGCGAGACCGGGCTGTATGGCTACACCTTC. Translating it yields CSASETGLYGYTF.

V is TRBV6-6 and J is TRBJ2-4; no firm D call. CDR1 and CDR2 (germline): MNHNY, SVGAGI (reference sequence). The ends were cut back, 8 bases at V and 1 base at J, with 12 bases in the middle. The CDR3 length is 14 residues. The DNA for the CDR3 is TGTGCCAGCCGACTCGAGAGCGCCAAAAACATTCAGTACTTC. This gives the protein CASRLESAKNIQYF.

V and J are TRBV27 and TRBJ2-7; TRBD2 matches 7 bases. Trimming removed 2 bases from V and 0 bases from J; junction bases left unmatched: 4. The germline CDR1 and CDR2 sequences are MNHEY and SMNVEV (reference sequence). The CDR3 runs to 15 residues. The CDR3 loop is CASSLSGEISYEQYF. The CDR3 DNA reads TGTGCCAGCAGTTTAAGCGGGGAAATCTCCTACGAGCAGTACTTC.

A few counts support this clonotype. The chain carries TRBV27 and TRBJ2-1, with 14 bases that match TRBD2. The CDR3 contains 15 residues. Trimming cost V 5 bases and J 10 bases; bases outside gene matches: 7. Germline V gives CDR1 MNHEY, CDR2 SMNVEV (reference sequence). In nucleotides, the CDR3 is TGTGCCAGCAGTCTGACTAGCGGGGGGGCCAACGAGCAGTTCTTC. This codes for CASSLTSGGANEQFF.

CDR3 in DNA: TGTGCCAGCAGCACCAGCACAGAGCTATCCTTCTTAAGCAATCAGCCCCAGCATTTT. Protein: CASSTSTELSFLSNQPQHF. V and J are TRBV7-2 and TRBJ1-5; D call uncertain. The CDR3 totals 19 residues. Germline assignment: CDR1 SGHTA and CDR2 FQGNSA. Trimming removed 5 bases from V and 1 base from J, with 24 bases in between.

This clonotype was recorded a few times. This CDR3 reads CAISEGSDGYTF. DNA for the CDR3: TGTGCCATCAGTGAGGGGTCGGATGGCTACACCTTC. V and J are TRBV10-3 and TRBJ1-2; no clear D. The CDR3 loop spans 12 amino acids. Germline V gene lookup returns CDR1 ENHRY and CDR2 SYGVKD. V lost 2 bases to trimming and J lost 6 bases, with 7 bases between them.

Only a few counts were recorded for this clonotype. The chain recombines TRBV20-1 with TRBJ1-6, with 7 nucleotides matching TRBD1. V trimming: 0 bases; J trimming: 8 bases; junction bases outside the gene matches: 10. The germline V gene encodes CDR1 DFQATT and CDR2 SNEGSKA (reference sequence). The CDR3 is made up of 16 amino acids. DNA of the CDR3: TGCAGTGCTAGAGACCTTCCAACAGGGGCTGATTCACCCCTCCACTTT. Encoded protein: CSARDLPTGADSPLHF.

This clonotype appeared a single time. This chain connects TRBV23-1 to TRBJ1-4; 9 positions match TRBD1. TRBV23-1 is recorded as an ORF, its role being uncertain. The CDR3 spans 16 residues. With 10 bases clipped from V and 0 bases from J, the junction kept 9 bases outside the gene matches. The CDR3 DNA sequence: TGCGCCAACGGACAGGGGAGTTGTGCAACTAATGAAAAACTGTTTTTT. It codes for CANGQGSCATNEKLFF.

The chain employs TRBV29-1 and TRBJ2-1; 8 nucleotides align to TRBD2. The closer fit of TRBJ2-7 to the DNA end suggests the J call may be wrong. The CDR3 spans 14 residues. Germline-derived CDR1 and CDR2 are SQVTM and ANQGSEA. CDR3 nucleotide sequence: TGCAGCGTTGAGACTAGCGCGGGCAACAATGAGCAGTACTTC. Translated: CSVETSAGNNEQYF.

The chain combines TRBV12-3 or TRBV12-4 with TRBJ1-5; D might be TRBD1 (5 bases). Trimming pared 5 bases from V and 3 bases from J, leaving 14 bases between. There are 15 residues in the CDR3. The CDR3 bases are TGTGCCAGCAGTCCCCGGACACGACCCAATCAGCCCCAGCATTTT. Protein product: CASSPRTRPNQPQHF.

This clonotype was counted only a few times. The V and J genes are TRBV7-2 and TRBJ2-7, with D hard to call. The CDR3 has 13 residues. Germline V gene lookup returns CDR1 SGHTA and CDR2 FQGNSA. Trimming pared 5 bases from V and 2 bases from J, leaving 10 bases between. The CDR3 spells CASSVRNPYEQYF. In DNA form, the CDR3 reads TGTGCCAGCAGCGTACGTAACCCCTACGAGCAGTACTTC.

This clonotype was picked up one time. The rearrangement joins TRBV20-1 to TRBJ1-5; D unclear. Germline V gene sequence: CDR1 DFQATT, CDR2 SNEGSKA (reference sequence). V lost 1 base and J 5 bases, leaving 12 bases between the germline ends. This CDR3 is 14 amino acids long. The CDR3, as DNA: TGCAGTGCTAGAGCCAGGAATTCGGATCAGCCCCAGCATTTT. Amino acid sequence: CSARARNSDQPQHF.

This clonotype was picked up a small number of times. The chain links TRBV6-5 to TRBJ2-5; 9 positions agree with TRBD1. Trimming removed 8 bases from V and 0 bases from J; junction bases left unmatched: 7. In germline, CDR1 is MNHEY, CDR2 SVGAGI. The CDR3 spans 15 residues. The CDR3 is CASRSDRGYQETQYF. In nucleotides, the CDR3 is TGTGCCAGCCGATCCGACAGGGGGTACCAAGAGACCCAGTACTTC.

CDR3 nucleotides: TGTGCCAGCAGTGAAGGGTGGGCCCTCTACGAGCAGTACTTC. It yields the protein CASSEGWALYEQYF. The chain carries TRBV6-1 and TRBJ2-4; D gene ambiguous. The end of the DNA is better explained by TRBJ2-7, so the J call may be wrong. The CDR3 covers 14 residues. The germline CDR1 and CDR2 sequences are MNHNS and SASEGT.